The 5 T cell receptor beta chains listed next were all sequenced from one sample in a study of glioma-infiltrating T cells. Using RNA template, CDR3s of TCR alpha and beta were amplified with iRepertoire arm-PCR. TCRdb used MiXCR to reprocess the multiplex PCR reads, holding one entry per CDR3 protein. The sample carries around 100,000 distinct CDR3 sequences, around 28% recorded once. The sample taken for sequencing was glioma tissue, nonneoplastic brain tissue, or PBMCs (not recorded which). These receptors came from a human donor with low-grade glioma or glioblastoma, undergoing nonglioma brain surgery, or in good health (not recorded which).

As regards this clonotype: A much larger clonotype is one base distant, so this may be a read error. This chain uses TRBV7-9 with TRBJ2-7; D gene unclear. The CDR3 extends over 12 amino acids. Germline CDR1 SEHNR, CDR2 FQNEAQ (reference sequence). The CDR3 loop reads CASSLSGYDQYF. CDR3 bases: TGTGCCAGCAGCTTATCGGGCTACGATCAGTACTTC.

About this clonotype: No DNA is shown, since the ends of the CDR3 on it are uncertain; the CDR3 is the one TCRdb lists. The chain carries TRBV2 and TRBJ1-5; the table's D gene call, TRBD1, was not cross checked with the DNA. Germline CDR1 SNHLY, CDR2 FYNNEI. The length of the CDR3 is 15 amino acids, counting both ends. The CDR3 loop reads CASSFWEWGDQPQHF.

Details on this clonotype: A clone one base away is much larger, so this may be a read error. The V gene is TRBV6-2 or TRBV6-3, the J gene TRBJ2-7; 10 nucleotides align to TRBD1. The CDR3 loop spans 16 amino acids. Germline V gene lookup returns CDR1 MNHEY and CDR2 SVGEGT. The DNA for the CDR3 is TGTGCCGGCAGTTACCTTGGACAGGGGGTGACTGGCGAGCAGTACTTC. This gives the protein CAGSYLGQGVTGEQYF.

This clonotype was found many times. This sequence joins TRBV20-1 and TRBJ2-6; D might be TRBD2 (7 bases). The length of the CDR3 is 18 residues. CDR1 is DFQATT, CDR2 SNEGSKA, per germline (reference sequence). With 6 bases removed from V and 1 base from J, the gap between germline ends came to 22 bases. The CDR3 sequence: CSARSPGGPFSGANVLTF. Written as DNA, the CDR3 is TGCAGTGCCCGTTCACCCGGGGGGCCTTTTTCTGGGGCCAACGTCCTGACTTTC.

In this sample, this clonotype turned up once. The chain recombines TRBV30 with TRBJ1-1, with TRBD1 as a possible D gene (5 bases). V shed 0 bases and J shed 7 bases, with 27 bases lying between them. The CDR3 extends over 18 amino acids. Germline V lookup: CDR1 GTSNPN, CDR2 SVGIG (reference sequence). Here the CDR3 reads CAWSVRNRPMMTRSEAFF. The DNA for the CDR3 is TGTGCCTGGAGTGTACGTAACAGGCCAATGATGACGAGGAGTGAAGCTTTCTTT.